Listed below are T cell receptor beta chains from one sample, sequenced in a study of OX40 agonist ivuxolimab in advanced cancers. Clones were sequenced by immunoSEQ multiplex PCR, and TCRdb holds only the in-frame ones, with some missing. The sample holds about 13,000 clones; 82% are singletons and the top ten take roughly 47%. Sequenced here: CD4+ or CD8+ T cells sorted from blood, sampled in a trial of the OX40 agonist ivuxolimab. Receptors originate from an adult with an advanced solid tumor such as melanoma, head and neck, liver or kidney cancer. Both conserved end residues are part of each CDR3. D genes are given only for firm matches. The size of a clone is reported for some rows only, either as once, few or many, or as a class for expanded clones.

d_call: NA
clone_size: NA
v_call: TRBV7-9
j_call: TRBJ2-1
cdr3_nt: TGTGCCAGCAGCTTAAGCACTGGAGAGAACAATGAGCAGTTCTTC
cdr3_aa: CASSLSTGENNEQFF

d_call: NA
clone_size: few
v_call: TRBV11-1
j_call: TRBJ1-2
cdr3_nt: TGTGCCAGCACAGCAGGGGACTATGGCTACACCTTC
cdr3_aa: CASTAGDYGYTF

d_call: TRBD1
clone_size: NA
v_call: TRBV5-1
j_call: TRBJ2-1
cdr3_nt: TGCGCCAGCAGTCCCTTCGGACAGGGGAACAATGAGCAGTTCTTC
cdr3_aa: CASSPFGQGNNEQFF

d_call: NA
clone_size: NA
v_call: TRBV28
j_call: TRBJ2-7
cdr3_nt: TGTGCCAGCAAGGCCGGCTCCTACGAGCAGTACTTC
cdr3_aa: CASKAGSYEQYF

d_call: TRBD2
clone_size: NA
v_call: TRBV29-1
j_call: TRBJ2-1
cdr3_nt: TGCAGCGTTGGACTAGCGGGGTTATATGAGCAGTTCTTC
cdr3_aa: CSVGLAGLYEQFF

d_call: NA
clone_size: NA
v_call: TRBV28
j_call: TRBJ2-2
cdr3_nt: TGTGCCAGCAGTTCGGACCAAAACACCGGGGAGCTGTTTTTT
cdr3_aa: CASSSDQNTGELFF

d_call: TRBD2
clone_size: NA
v_call: TRBV10-1
j_call: TRBJ2-5
cdr3_nt: TGCGCCAGCAGTGACAGCGGGGGGAATAAGTCCGGTGAGACCCAGTACTTC
cdr3_aa: CASSDSGGNKSGETQYF

d_call: NA
clone_size: NA
v_call: TRBV7-9
j_call: TRBJ1-1
cdr3_nt: TGTGCCAGCAAAGAACGGACAAGGTGGAACACTGAAGCTTTCTTT
cdr3_aa: CASKERTRWNTEAFF

d_call: TRBD1
clone_size: NA
v_call: TRBV7-3
j_call: TRBJ2-1
cdr3_nt: TGTGCCAGCAGCCTGACAGGGGCAATTTACAATGAGCAGTTCTTC
cdr3_aa: CASSLTGAIYNEQFF

d_call: TRBD1
clone_size: NA
v_call: TRBV27
j_call: TRBJ2-7
cdr3_nt: TGTGCCAGCAGTTTATACGGGACAGAGCCCCTCGAGCAGTACTTC
cdr3_aa: CASSLYGTEPLEQYF

d_call: NA
clone_size: NA
v_call: TRBV28
j_call: TRBJ2-7
cdr3_nt: TGTGCCATTGAGCAGGGGAGCTCCTACGAGCAGTACTTC
cdr3_aa: CAIEQGSSYEQYF

d_call: NA
clone_size: NA
v_call: TRBV27
j_call: TRBJ1-4
cdr3_nt: TGTGCCAGCAGTTACAGGGCTGATGAAAAACTGTTTTTT
cdr3_aa: CASSYRADEKLFF

d_call: NA
clone_size: hyperexpanded
v_call: TRBV2
j_call: TRBJ2-7
cdr3_nt: TGTGCCGCCCTAATTGACAGGATGCGTTACGAGCAGTACTTC
cdr3_aa: CAALIDRMRYEQYF

d_call: NA
clone_size: NA
v_call: TRBV9
j_call: TRBJ2-1
cdr3_nt: TGTGCCAGCAGCGTCTACACGACTAGCTACAATGAGCAGTTCTTC
cdr3_aa: CASSVYTTSYNEQFF

d_call: NA
clone_size: NA
v_call: TRBV6-8
j_call: TRBJ2-1
cdr3_nt: TGTGCCAGCAGTTACGGGGCGTGCAATGAGCAGTTCTTC
cdr3_aa: CASSYGACNEQFF

d_call: TRBD1
clone_size: few
v_call: TRBV7-9
j_call: TRBJ2-2
cdr3_nt: TGTGCCAGCCCCCAGGGGGCTAGTCGGGCGAACACCGGGGAGCTGTTTTTT
cdr3_aa: CASPQGASRANTGELFF

d_call: NA
clone_size: NA
v_call: TRBV11-2
j_call: TRBJ1-6
cdr3_nt: TGTGCCAGCAGCCAAGGCGTCGGGAATTCACCCCTCCACTTT
cdr3_aa: CASSQGVGNSPLHF

d_call: TRBD2
clone_size: NA
v_call: TRBV5-4
j_call: TRBJ2-2
cdr3_nt: TGTGCCAGCAGCTTGGGTCCAGCGGGAGGCACCGGGGAGCTGTTTTTT
cdr3_aa: CASSLGPAGGTGELFF

d_call: NA
clone_size: NA
v_call: TRBV10-3
j_call: TRBJ1-4
cdr3_nt: TGTGCCATCAGTGAGTCGACTCCGGGACGGTCAGCAACTAATGAAAAACTGTTTTTT
cdr3_aa: CAISESTPGRSATNEKLFF

d_call: TRBD1
clone_size: NA
v_call: TRBV6-1
j_call: TRBJ1-2
cdr3_nt: TGTGCCAGCAGCTACGGACAGGGGGCGATCTATGGCTACACCTTC
cdr3_aa: CASSYGQGAIYGYTF

d_call: NA
clone_size: medium-sized
v_call: TRBV13
j_call: TRBJ2-6
cdr3_nt: TGTGCCAGCAGCTTCCCCTCTGGGGCCAACGTCCTGACTTTC
cdr3_aa: CASSFPSGANVLTF

d_call: TRBD1
clone_size: NA
v_call: TRBV6-5
j_call: TRBJ1-5
cdr3_nt: TGTGCCAGCAGTCCAAGGACAGGGAGCGATCAGCCCCAGCATTTT
cdr3_aa: CASSPRTGSDQPQHF

d_call: NA
clone_size: medium-sized
v_call: TRBV6-4
j_call: TRBJ2-1
cdr3_nt: TGTGCCAGCAGTGACTCAGGGGGCTACAATGAGCAGTTCTTC
cdr3_aa: CASSDSGGYNEQFF

d_call: TRBD2
clone_size: NA
v_call: TRBV15
j_call: TRBJ2-5
cdr3_nt: TGTGCCACCGCCCCGAGTAGCGGGAGGGGAGAGACCCAGTACTTC
cdr3_aa: CATAPSSGRGETQYF